This is a list of T cell receptor beta chains from one sample in a study of cytomegalovirus exposure and HLA in healthy donors. TCRdb's copy holds only in-frame clones and misses some; the assay was immunoSEQ multiplex PCR. The sample yields more than 110,000 clones, around three quarters seen once. The sequencing input was PBMCs. These receptors originate from a man between 35 and 55 years old in good health and CMV-seropositive. The CDR3 runs from the conserved cysteine through the conserved F or W.

j_call v_call cdr3_aa
TRBJ2-1 TRBV27 CASSPHRLAGGPNRFDEQFF
TRBJ2-5 TRBV27 CASSPRTSGENQETQYF
TRBJ1-2 TRBV6-1 CASSETRTGGGYTF
TRBJ2-5 TRBV11-2 CASSLGLAGGQETQYF
TRBJ2-7 TRBV5-6 CASSSQGSDYEQYF
TRBJ2-5 TRBV7-9 CASTGGVGAGGEETQYF
TRBJ2-3 TRBV5-6 CASSLILAGGPTDTQYF
TRBJ2-5 TRBV28 CATTGGQETQYF
TRBJ2-7 TRBV10-1 CASRYRDRGYEQYF
TRBJ2-5 TRBV9 CASSVVGLDQETQYF
TRBJ1-5 TRBV6-1 CASSGGQGSGQPQHF
TRBJ2-1 TRBV7-6 CASSLAGGHQGEQFF
TRBJ2-5 TRBV5-1 CASRTGGGETQYF
TRBJ1-1 TRBV6-6 CASSTGLSSEAFF
TRBJ1-3 TRBV28 CASTQTGFSGNTIYF
TRBJ2-1 TRBV28 CASSTTSGGASYNEQFF
TRBJ2-1 TRBV18 CASSPKNIGNEQFF
TRBJ2-7 TRBV11-2 CASSTNSREQYF
TRBJ1-5 TRBV30 CAWSPRTASNQPQHF
TRBJ2-1 TRBV6-6 CASYGLADSSYNEQFF
TRBJ2-1 TRBV19 CASADRPGDNEQFF
TRBJ2-7 TRBV10-3 CAISESGGTYEQYF
TRBJ2-3 TRBV5-1 CASSLGASGGRTDTQYF
TRBJ1-6 TRBV28 CASVDRRTRANSPLHF
TRBJ1-5 TRBV7-4 CASSFGQKGEFSNQPQHF
TRBJ2-1 TRBV19 CASAMRLGNEQFF
TRBJ2-1 TRBV7-8 CASSWTAEQFF
TRBJ2-2 TRBV7-2 CASSLALAGGPGGELFF
TRBJ2-2 TRBV10-1 CASSRDRNLIGELFF
TRBJ2-7 TRBV30 CAWSVGTGLYEQYF
TRBJ1-1 TRBV7-9 CASSLVATGTEAFF
TRBJ2-7 TRBV5-6 CASSPTGVVEQYF
TRBJ1-2 TRBV2 CASSEATVFNYGYTF
TRBJ2-5 TRBV5-1 CASSLAGQGGGETQYF
TRBJ2-7 TRBV6-5 CASSSGTVTYEQYF
TRBJ1-4 TRBV7-9 CASSLEFGTGEEKLFF
TRBJ2-7 TRBV30 CACVQGTYEQYF
TRBJ1-2 TRBV6-5 CASRAGAGGITGYTF
TRBJ2-7 TRBV14 CASRTSGDYEQYF
TRBJ2-3 TRBV7-9 CASSTRTDPTDTQYF
TRBJ2-1 TRBV7-2 CASRFAGGGNNEQFF
TRBJ1-1 TRBV6-6 CAGRTGTDSEAFF
TRBJ2-7 TRBV27 CASSFGGGTGYNEQYF
TRBJ2-5 TRBV7-6 CASSLAVSGGIMETQYF
TRBJ2-7 TRBV29-1 CGVKGGFSYEQYF
TRBJ2-5 TRBV7-8 CASSVSGRPPKTQYF
TRBJ2-1 TRBV5-1 CASSFGRQRGYNEQFF
TRBJ1-2 TRBV29-1 CSVELRQGTGYGYTF
TRBJ1-4 TRBV6-5 CASSPIATNEKLFF
TRBJ2-1 TRBV7-6 CASSLVLAVYNEQFF